The 22 T cell receptor beta chains given below trace back to one sample, sequenced in a study of T cell repertoires and HLA-DP antigens. Repertoires were generated with immunoSEQ multiplex PCR, while TCRdb's copy carries only in-frame clones and drops some. The sample lists over 100,000 clones, 80% to 95% occurring once. Their specific antigens are unknown. The sample taken for sequencing was CD4+ T cells from PBMCs. These receptors all stem from a woman aged 18-29 years in good health and CMV-seronegative.

The chain combines TRBV18 with TRBJ2-1, with D perhaps matching TRBD1 (6 bases). CDR1 and CDR2 from the germline V gene are KGHSH and LQKENI. The CDR3 spans 18 residues. With 5 bases removed from V and 4 bases from J, the gap between germline ends came to 24 bases. CDR3 in amino acids: CASSGQQGPVVDYNEQFF. In DNA, the CDR3 is TGTGCCAGCTCAGGACAGCAGGGCCCAGTTGTCGATTACAATGAGCAGTTCTTC.

V usage is TRBV7-9 and J usage is TRBJ1-1; 7 positions agree with TRBD1. Germline trimming cut 4 bases from V and 4 bases from J; bases unmatched to any gene: 9. The CDR3 has 15 residues. Germline V gene data show CDR1 as SEHNR and CDR2 as FQNEAQ (reference sequence). CDR3 sequence: CASSSKTGRFTEAFF. In nucleotides, the CDR3 is TGTGCCAGCAGCTCCAAGACAGGGCGTTTCACTGAAGCTTTCTTT.

V usage is TRBV7-9 and J usage is TRBJ1-1; TRBD1 matches 11 bases. CDR1 and CDR2 (germline): SEHNR, FQNEAQ (reference sequence). The length of the CDR3 is 17 residues. V was clipped by 1 base and J by 1 base; unmatched bases: 5. The CDR3 loop is CASSLGLGQGANTEAFF. The CDR3 nucleotides read TGTGCCAGCAGCTTAGGCCTCGGACAGGGGGCGAACACTGAAGCTTTCTTT.

The gene calls are TRBV7-9 and TRBJ2-5; the D gene is possibly TRBD1 (6 bases). Germline CDR1 reads SEHNR; CDR2 reads FQNEAQ (reference sequence). V was shortened by 4 bases and J by 5 bases, with 14 bases between the two germline ends. The CDR3 has 14 residues. The CDR3, as DNA: TGTGCCAGCAGCTCCCGAGGGGGAGATGAGACCCAGTACTTC. The encoded protein is CASSSRGGDETQYF.

CDR3 loop: CASSYSRAGGDQPQHF. CDR3 DNA sequence: TGTGCCAGCAGTTACTCCCGGGCAGGGGGCGATCAGCCCCAGCATTTT. The chain carries TRBV6-6 and TRBJ1-5; TRBD1 agrees at 8 bases. This CDR3 is 16 amino acids long. V gave up 0 bases and J gave up 5 bases; unmatched junction bases: 6. Germline V CDR1 and CDR2: MNHNY, SVGAGI (reference sequence).

This clone was observed a few times. The CDR3 nucleotides are TGTGCCAGCAGCTTAATGCAGGGCGATGGCTACACCTTC. Encoded protein: CASSLMQGDGYTF. The chain employs TRBV7-9 and TRBJ1-2; TRBD1 might be the D (5 bases). V was clipped by 2 bases and J by 6 bases, with 10 bases between them. This CDR3 spans 13 amino acids. The V gene's germline CDR1 is SEHNR and CDR2 FQNEAQ (reference sequence).

The chain employs TRBV19 and TRBJ2-3; no clear D. V was trimmed by 5 bases and J by 2 bases, leaving 5 bases between them. Germline CDR1 LNHDA, CDR2 SQIVND (reference sequence). The CDR3 is 12 residues long. CDR3 nucleotide sequence: TGTGCCAGTAGTTACCTCACAGATACGCAGTATTTT. This sequence encodes CASSYLTDTQYF.

V is TRBV28 and J is TRBJ2-3; TRBD2 is a possible D gene (5 bases). The length of the CDR3 is 16 residues. V shed 1 base and J shed 0 bases, with 11 bases lying between them. Germline V gene data show CDR1 as MDHEN and CDR2 as SYDVKM. The CDR3 protein is CASSLSERGSTDTQYF. CDR3 bases: TGTGCCAGCAGTTTATCCGAACGGGGTAGCACAGATACGCAGTATTTT.

The chain joins TRBV10-2 to TRBJ2-3; no clear D gene. V was trimmed by 6 bases and J by 1 base, leaving 11 bases between them. CDR1 and CDR2 from the germline V gene are WSHSY and SAAADI. This CDR3 spans 14 amino acids. The CDR3 DNA reads as TGCGCCAGCAGAACGTCGGCGGGCACAGATACGCAGTATTTT. It encodes CASRTSAGTDTQYF.

The chain combines TRBV28 with TRBJ1-4; D is ambiguous. This CDR3 region has 13 residues. Germline lookup yields CDR1 MDHEN and CDR2 SYDVKM. Trimming cost V 4 bases and J 6 bases, with 9 bases left between them. CDR3 in DNA: TGTGCCAGCAGTTCCCCCTCTCATGAAAAACTGTTTTTT. This gives the protein CASSSPSHEKLFF.

This chain links TRBV7-9 with TRBJ2-7; no clear D gene. This CDR3 contains 15 residues. V shed 1 base and J shed 4 bases, with 14 bases lying between them. CDR1 and CDR2 from the germline V gene are SEHNR and FQNEAQ (reference sequence). The CDR3 sequence is CASSLGAVESYEQYF. The CDR3 nucleotides are TGTGCCAGCAGCTTAGGGGCAGTCGAGTCTTACGAGCAGTACTTC.

V is TRBV19 and J is TRBJ1-2; TRBD1 is a possible D gene (5 bases). The V gene's germline CDR1 is LNHDA and CDR2 SQIVND (reference sequence). The CDR3 totals 15 residues. The V and J ends lost 6 bases and 2 bases respectively, with 16 bases between them. CDR3 loop: CASRSSEGRNYGYTF. DNA of the CDR3: TGTGCCAGTAGGTCGTCCGAGGGGCGGAACTATGGCTACACCTTC.

The V call is TRBV28, the J call TRBJ2-5; 7 positions agree with TRBD1. Per the germline V gene, CDR1 is MDHEN and CDR2 is SYDVKM. This CDR3 comprises 17 residues. J gave up 0 bases and V 7 bases, and 14 bases lay outside the gene matches. The CDR3 DNA reads as TGTGCCAGCAAACTAGGGACAGCGAGCCCGTACCAAGAGACCCAGTACTTC. Protein sequence: CASKLGTASPYQETQYF.

CDR3 region: CASRAIQGNEKLFF. The CDR3 DNA reads TGTGCCAGCAGGGCGATACAGGGAAATGAAAAACTGTTTTTT. The rearrangement joins TRBV6-6 to TRBJ1-4, with D possibly being TRBD1 (6 bases). Germline-derived CDR1 and CDR2 are MNHNY and SVGAGI (reference sequence). CDR3 length equals 14 residues. The V gene lost 6 bases and the J gene lost 5 bases, with 13 bases spanning the gap.

J is TRBJ1-1 and V is TRBV19, with a tentative D call TRBD1 (5 bases). From germline, CDR1 is LNHDA and CDR2 SQIVND (reference sequence). V lost 3 bases and J 2 bases, leaving 16 bases between the germline ends. The length of the CDR3 is 16 residues. DNA for the CDR3: TGTGCCAGTAGTATGGTTTTCCAACAGGTTAACACTGAAGCTTTCTTT. Residues: CASSMVFQQVNTEAFF.

The chain employs TRBV18 and TRBJ1-1; possible D gene TRBD1, 6 bases. V lost 0 bases to trimming and J lost 3 bases, with 14 bases between them. The CDR3 has 16 amino acids. Germline loops: CDR1 KGHSH, CDR2 LQKENI. The CDR3 is CASSPPWRGGDTEAFF. Written as DNA, the CDR3 is TGTGCCAGCTCACCACCGTGGAGGGGGGGAGACACTGAAGCTTTCTTT. The full variable domain, its missing parts supplied by reference TRBV18 and TRBJ1-1, is NAGVMQNPRHLVRRRGQEARLRCSPMKGHSHVYWYRQLPEEGLKFMVYLQKENIIDESGMPKERFSAEFPKEGPSILRIQQVVRGDSAAYFCASSPPWRGGDTEAFFGQGTRLTVV.

The V call is TRBV19, the J call TRBJ1-2, with TRBD1 matching 8 bases. CDR3 length: 15 residues. Per the germline V gene, CDR1 is LNHDA and CDR2 is SQIVND (reference sequence). Trimming cost V 2 bases and J 4 bases; bases outside gene matches: 6. For the CDR3, the DNA is TGTGCCAGTAGTATATCTGGACAGGGAGGCTATGGCTACACCTTC. Encoded protein: CASSISGQGGYGYTF.

CDR3 DNA sequence: TGTGCCAGCAGTGACCACGGGGACAGGCCGAATCAGCCCCAGCATTTT. Its translation is CASSDHGDRPNQPQHF. V usage is TRBV6-1 and J usage is TRBJ1-5; TRBD1 matches 8 bases. V dropped 3 bases and J dropped 4; count of bases not matched to a gene: 8. This CDR3 is built from 16 residues. Germline-derived CDR1 and CDR2 are MNHNS and SASEGT.

Only one count was recorded for this clone. The chain carries TRBV6-5 and TRBJ1-3, with TRBD1 matching over 7 bases. V trimming: 7 bases; J trimming: 0 bases; junction bases outside the gene matches: 3. There are 14 residues in the CDR3. The germline V gene encodes CDR1 MNHEY and CDR2 SVGAGI. This CDR3 reads CASKGDSSGNTIYF. DNA of the CDR3: TGTGCCAGCAAGGGGGACAGCTCTGGAAACACCATATATTTT.

This chain joins TRBV28 and TRBJ2-2; 9 bases fit TRBD1. There are 15 residues in the CDR3. From germline, CDR1 is MDHEN and CDR2 SYDVKM. The V gene end was trimmed by 5 bases and the J gene end by 6 bases; junction bases not matched to a gene: 7. This CDR3 reads CASSPGQGRAGELFF. CDR3 sequence (DNA): TGTGCCAGCAGTCCCGGACAGGGGAGAGCCGGGGAGCTGTTTTTT.

The genes are TRBV7-8 and TRBJ2-3; 7 bases agree with TRBD1. Trimming removed 4 bases from V and 6 bases from J; junction bases left unmatched: 7. Germline V CDR1 and CDR2: SGHVS, FQNEAQ. This CDR3 has 14 residues. This chain's CDR3 is CASSSDRVGDTQYF. The CDR3 DNA reads TGTGCCAGCAGCTCAGACAGGGTAGGCGATACGCAGTATTTT.

Turning to this clone: Germline and junction disagree at one end, which may indicate a read error. The chain has TRBV14 and TRBJ2-7, with a possible D match to TRBD1 (5 bases). The CDR3 consists of 14 residues. Germline assignment: CDR1 SGHDN and CDR2 FVKESK. CDR3 loop: CASSLNTPQGAAAF. The CDR3 coding sequence is TGTGCCAGCAGCCTGAACACCCCCCAGGGCGCGGCTGCCTTC. The full variable domain, completed using reference TRBV14 and TRBJ2-7, is EAGVTQFPSHSVIEKGQTVTLRCDPISGHDNLYWYRRVMGKEIKFLLHFVKESKQDESGMPNNRFLAERTGGTYSTLKVQPAELEDSGVYFCASSLNTPQGAAAFGPGTRLTVT.